The 30 T cell receptor beta chains given below trace back to one sample, sequenced in a study of Ad26.COV2.S vaccination and SARS-CoV-2 variants. Described treatment: about 20 received Ad26.COV2.S at low or high dose, single or two shots; a few received placebo; per-sample allocation not given. On day 63 after the first injection, vaccine and placebo recipients gave samples. Sequenced by immunoSEQ multiplex PCR; TCRdb stores in-frame clones only, minus some. Of 450,000 to 550,000 clones in the sample, roughly 87% were seen once. Sequenced material: peripheral blood, taken in a trial of Ad26.COV2.S vaccine versus placebo. The receptors originated from a person aged 18-60 years who received the Ad26.COV2.S COVID-19 vaccine or a placebo.

The chain employs TRBV2 and TRBJ2-3, with 7 bases fitting TRBD2. Germline assignment: CDR1 SNHLY and CDR2 FYNNEI. This CDR3 has 14 residues. V dropped 6 bases and J dropped 5; count of bases not matched to a gene: 8. The CDR3 nucleotides are TGTGCCAGCAGGTGGGGGAGGGCCGGAGATACGCAGTATTTT. Translation: CASRWGRAGDTQYF. The whole variable domain, remainder taken from reference TRBV2 and TRBJ2-3, is EPEVTQTPSHQVTQMGQEVILRCVPISNHLYFYWYRQILGQKVEFLVSFYNNEISEKSEIFDDQFSVERPDGSNFTLKIRSTKLEDSAMYFCASRWGRAGDTQYFGPGTRLTVL.

This chain joins TRBV15 and TRBJ1-1; no firm D call. The CDR3 covers 13 residues. CDR1 and CDR2 from the germline V gene are LNHNV and YYDKDF (reference sequence). Deletions cut 1 base from V and 6 bases from J, with 9 bases between. The CDR3: CATSRVRFSEAFF. Written as DNA, the CDR3 is TGTGCCACCAGCAGAGTCCGGTTCTCTGAAGCTTTCTTT.

The chain uses TRBV24-1 and TRBJ2-5; D might be TRBD1 (5 bases). Trimming shortened V by 3 bases and J by 1 base, and 11 bases separated the two germline ends. Germline lookup yields CDR1 KGHDR and CDR2 SFDVKD. The CDR3 has 15 amino acids. In DNA, the CDR3 is TGTGCCACCAGTGATACAAAACAGGTCCAAGAGACCCAGTACTTC. Its protein is CATSDTKQVQETQYF.

This clone was picked up a small number of times. The chain recombines TRBV19 with TRBJ2-1, with 8 bases matching TRBD1. After removal of 5 bases from V and 9 bases from J, the junction contained 0 bases not matched to a gene. The CDR3 sequence is 11 residues long. The germline gives CDR1 LNHDA, CDR2 SQIVND (reference sequence). The DNA of the CDR3 is TGTGCCAGTAGTGACAGGGGTGAGCAGTTCTTC. Its protein is CASSDRGEQFF.

This chain links TRBV15 with TRBJ2-5, with D possibly TRBD1 on 6 matching bases. This CDR3 contains 18 residues. The germline CDR1 and CDR2 sequences are LNHNV and YYDKDF (reference sequence). The V gene lost 0 bases and the J gene lost 2 bases, with 19 bases spanning the gap. CDR3 DNA: TGTGCCACCAGCAGAGATGTCCCCGGGACACCGATTCAAGAGACCCAGTACTTC. It specifies CATSRDVPGTPIQETQYF.

The V and J genes are TRBV4-1 and TRBJ2-3, with D tentatively TRBD1 (5 bases). CDR3 length: 16 residues. Germline-derived CDR1 and CDR2 are MGHRA and YSYEKL. Trimming removed 4 bases from V and 2 bases from J, with 16 bases in between. The CDR3 loop reads CASSPQATGYTDTQYF. As DNA, the CDR3 is TGCGCCAGCAGCCCGCAGGCCACAGGCTACACAGATACGCAGTATTTT.

This clone was counted once. The chain carries TRBV21-1 and TRBJ2-3. TRBV21-1 is recorded as a pseudogene. The CDR3 is 17 residues long. CDR3 residues: CASSCGSGLNSTDTQYF. CDR3 nucleotide sequence: TGTGCCAGCAGCTGTGGGTCCGGTTTAAATAGCACAGATACGCAGTATTTT.

This clone was found a few times. This chain connects TRBV28 to TRBJ1-5; D may be TRBD1 (5 bases). V was shortened by 5 bases and J by 7 bases, with 21 bases between the two germline ends. This CDR3 spans 16 amino acids. The germline gives CDR1 MDHEN, CDR2 SYDVKM. CDR3 sequence (DNA): TGTGCCAGCAGTGCCATAAGGGGCCAGCCGGGGCAGCCCCAGCATTTT. Residues: CASSAIRGQPGQPQHF.

The V call is TRBV7-3, the J call TRBJ2-2; 11 bases map to TRBD1. The germline CDR1 and CDR2 sequences are SGHTA and FQGTGA. The CDR3 is 16 amino acids. J lost 6 bases, V lost 2 bases, and 5 bases had no gene match. CDR3 in amino acids: CASSLLGQGASGELFF. CDR3 bases: TGTGCCAGCAGCTTACTCGGACAGGGGGCTTCCGGGGAGCTGTTTTTT.

The V and J genes are TRBV30 and TRBJ1-1, with unresolved D. This CDR3 region has 14 residues. Per the germline V gene, CDR1 is GTSNPN and CDR2 is SVGIG (reference sequence). Between the trimmed V and J ends, which lost 0 bases and 1 base, there was a span of 9 bases. This CDR3 reads CAWSVRMGNTEAFF. The CDR3 DNA reads TGTGCCTGGAGTGTACGGATGGGGAACACTGAAGCTTTCTTT.

The J gene is TRBJ1-5, the V gene TRBV19; no definite D call. The CDR3 is 16 residues long. CDR1 and CDR2 from the germline V gene are LNHDA and SQIVND (reference sequence). V lost 3 bases and J 0 bases, leaving 12 bases between the germline ends. CDR3 sequence (DNA): TGTGCCAGTAGTATGTGGGCAGCGTATAGCAATCAGCCCCAGCATTTT. As protein: CASSMWAAYSNQPQHF.

The chain employs TRBV6-2 or TRBV6-3 and TRBJ2-1; no clear D. V was pared by 6 bases and J by 3 bases, with 6 bases between. CDR1 and CDR2 (germline): MNHEY, SVGEGT. The CDR3 covers 12 residues. The CDR3, as DNA: TGTGCCAGCAGCCGCTACTACAATGAGCAGTTCTTC. Translation: CASSRYYNEQFF.

The chain recombines TRBV7-2 with TRBJ1-2; no reliable D call. CDR3 size: 15 residues. V was pared by 1 base and J by 4 bases, with 13 bases between. Germline assignment: CDR1 SGHTA and CDR2 FQGNSA. CDR3 DNA sequence: TGTGCCAGCAGCTTAGTGGCGGATCTCTCCTATGGCTACACCTTC. Translation: CASSLVADLSYGYTF.

The CDR3 DNA follows: TGTGCCAGCAGTGAACCGGGGACCCTCTTAGCCAAAAACATTCAGTACTTC. Translating gives CASSEPGTLLAKNIQYF. The chain joins TRBV2 to TRBJ2-4; D is possibly TRBD1 or TRBD2 (5 bases each). The CDR3 covers 17 residues. Trimming pared 2 bases from V and 0 bases from J, leaving 14 bases between. Germline V gene lookup returns CDR1 SNHLY and CDR2 FYNNEI.

The chain employs TRBV29-1 and TRBJ2-3, with TRBD2 matching over 8 bases. The ends lost 4 bases at V and 0 bases at J; junction bases unmatched: 3. This CDR3 contains 14 residues. Germline CDR1 reads SQVTM; CDR2 reads ANQGSEA. The CDR3 region is CSVGVAGSTDTQYF. For the CDR3, the DNA is TGCAGCGTTGGAGTAGCGGGGAGCACAGATACGCAGTATTTT.

V usage is TRBV5-1 and J usage is TRBJ1-4, with TRBD1 matching 7 bases. This CDR3 is built from 14 residues. V lost 4 bases, J lost 8 bases, and 8 bases stayed unmatched. CDR1 and CDR2 from the germline V gene are SGHRS and YFSETQ. The CDR3 protein is CASSQQGLREKLFF. Here the CDR3 DNA reads TGCGCCAGCAGCCAACAGGGGCTGAGGGAAAAACTGTTTTTT.

The chain links TRBV3-1 (or the pseudogene TRBV3-2) to TRBJ2-5, with 12 bases aligning to TRBD2. The CDR3 runs to 17 residues. The germline CDR1 and CDR2 sequences are LGHDT and YNNKEL (reference sequence). V shed 3 bases and J 2 bases; nucleotides not matched to a gene: 7. CDR3 in amino acids: CASSHRGLAGNQETQYF. The DNA of the CDR3 is TGTGCCAGCAGCCACCGCGGACTAGCGGGAAATCAAGAGACCCAGTACTTC.

In nucleotides, the CDR3 is TGTGCCAGCAGCTTATTTGGACCCGGGGCCTACGAGCAGTACTTC. Its protein product is CASSLFGPGAYEQYF. The chain joins TRBV7-3 to TRBJ2-7; possibly TRBD2 for D (5 bases). V was pared by 2 bases and J by 2 bases, with 13 bases between. Germline CDR1 is SGHTA and CDR2 is FQGTGA. CDR3 length equals 15 residues.

This chain uses TRBV5-1 with TRBJ1-4; TRBD1 aligns across 7 bases. The CDR3 is 15 amino acids. The germline gives CDR1 SGHRS, CDR2 YFSETQ. The ends lost 7 bases at V and 7 bases at J; junction bases unmatched: 13. DNA of the CDR3: TGCGCCAGCCGCGCCAACAGGGGAAGTTTTGAAAAACTGTTTTTT. Amino acid sequence: CASRANRGSFEKLFF.

The rearrangement links TRBV5-1 to TRBJ2-7; D may match TRBD1 or TRBD2 (5 bases each). The germline CDR1 and CDR2 sequences are SGHRS and YFSETQ. CDR3 size: 18 residues. Trimming took off 1 base at V and 0 bases at J, with 20 bases between the two ends. CDR3 coding DNA: TGCGCCAGCAGCTTGTCACCTAACCGGGACGGAAGCTCCTACGAGCAGTACTTC. Translating it yields CASSLSPNRDGSSYEQYF. The complete variable domain, with remaining parts taken from reference TRBV5-1 and TRBJ2-7, reads KAGVTQTPRYLIKTRGQQVTLSCSPISGHRSVSWYQQTPGQGLQFLFEYFSETQRNKGNFPGRFSGRQFSNSRSEMNVSTLELGDSALYLCASSLSPNRDGSSYEQYFGPGTRLTVT.

The chain employs TRBV5-1 and TRBJ2-1; tentative D call: TRBD2 (6 bases). The germline V gene has CDR1 SGHRS and CDR2 YFSETQ. Trimming stripped 7 bases from V and 4 bases from J, with 15 bases between. The CDR3 covers 14 residues. Written as DNA, the CDR3 is TGCGCCAGCTCCCGGGGCGGGGAGTACAATGAGCAGTTCTTC. It translates to CASSRGGEYNEQFF.

The chain recombines TRBV19 with TRBJ2-4; 9 bases map to TRBD1. The V segment lost 2 bases and the J segment 5 bases; nucleotides outside the gene matches: 13. CDR1 is LNHDA and CDR2 is SQIVND in the germline V gene (reference sequence). The CDR3 contains 18 residues. The CDR3 DNA is TGTGCCAGTAGTATATATGACGGGGGGACAGGGAGGCAAAACATTCAGTACTTC. It encodes CASSIYDGGTGRQNIQYF.

The chain recombines TRBV7-2 with TRBJ2-2; D possibly matches TRBD1 or TRBD2 (6 bases each). V lost 0 bases to trimming and J lost 2 bases, with 16 bases between them. CDR3 size: 18 residues. In germline, CDR1 is SGHTA, CDR2 FQGNSA. DNA for the CDR3: TGTGCCAGCAGCTTAGCTGGGGGCGCGGGAACAAACACCGGGGAGCTGTTTTTT. Translated, it gives CASSLAGGAGTNTGELFF.

A remark on this clone: Other DNA sequences in the sample encode the same CDR3. The chain joins TRBV28 to TRBJ2-3; D remains ambiguous. CDR1 is MDHEN and CDR2 is SYDVKM in the germline V gene. V was shortened by 2 bases and J by 2 bases, with 2 bases between the two germline ends. This CDR3 has 12 amino acids. The CDR3 loop is CASSLLTDTQYF. The DNA of the CDR3 is TGTGCCAGCAGTTTACTCACAGATACGCAGTATTTT.

The chain uses TRBV19 and TRBJ1-1, with D tentatively TRBD1 (5 bases). The CDR3 length is 14 residues. Germline CDR1 reads LNHDA; CDR2 reads SQIVND (reference sequence). Trimming took off 7 bases at V and 5 bases at J, with 17 bases between the two ends. CDR3 residues: CASTERRGWTEAFF. The CDR3 coding sequence is TGTGCCAGTACCGAACGAAGGGGATGGACTGAAGCTTTCTTT.

This sequence joins TRBV28 and TRBJ2-2, with 10 bases fitting TRBD2. This CDR3 comprises 20 residues. The germline gives CDR1 MDHEN, CDR2 SYDVKM. Losses at the gene ends were 2 bases for V and 2 bases for J; bases not matched to a gene: 14. The CDR3 here is CASSLLYGLAVTSNTGELFF. The CDR3 DNA reads TGTGCCAGCAGTTTACTTTATGGACTAGCGGTTACCTCAAACACCGGGGAGCTGTTTTTT.

V is TRBV19 and J is TRBJ2-1, with D perhaps being TRBD1 or TRBD2 (5 bases each). This CDR3 contains 15 residues. The V end lost 1 base, the J end lost 5 bases, and 12 bases lay between the germline ends. In germline, CDR1 is LNHDA, CDR2 SQIVND (reference sequence). As DNA, the CDR3 is TGTGCCAGTAGTATAGGACAGAGGGCTGACAATGAGCAGTTCTTC. Translation: CASSIGQRADNEQFF. The complete variable domain, with remaining parts taken from reference TRBV19 and TRBJ2-1, reads DGGITQSPKYLFRKEGQNVTLSCEQNLNHDAMYWYRQDPGQGLRLIYYSQIVNDFQKGDIAEGYSVSREKKESFPLTVTSAQKNPTAFYLCASSIGQRADNEQFFGPGTRLTVL.

The genes are TRBV7-2 and TRBJ2-7; 12 bases match TRBD2. Germline CDR1 reads SGHTA; CDR2 reads FQGNSA. V gave up 4 bases and J gave up 5 bases; unmatched junction bases: 12. The CDR3 is 17 amino acids. The CDR3 sequence is CASSYHATSGSGNEQYF. The CDR3 nucleotides are TGTGCCAGCAGCTACCATGCGACTAGCGGGAGTGGGAACGAGCAGTACTTC. The full variable domain, its missing parts supplied by reference TRBV7-2 and TRBJ2-7, is GAGVSQSPSNKVTEKGKDVELRCDPISGHTALYWYRQSLGQGLEFLIYFQGNSAPDKSGLPSDRFSAERTGGSVSTLTIQRTQQEDSAVYLCASSYHATSGSGNEQYFGPGTRLTVT.

CDR3 amino acids: CASSLATRGRYGYTF. The CDR3 bases are TGTGCCAGCAGTTTGGCAACCAGGGGGAGGTATGGCTACACCTTC. The chain employs TRBV28 and TRBJ1-2; 7 nucleotides match TRBD1. Trimming took 3 bases from V and 5 from J; bases not matched to a gene: 9. The germline CDR1 and CDR2 sequences are MDHEN and SYDVKM. The CDR3 is made up of 15 amino acids.

The rearrangement uses TRBV6-5 and TRBJ1-1, with 7 bases aligning to TRBD1. Germline V CDR1 and CDR2: MNHEY, SVGAGI. V dropped 2 bases and J dropped 4; count of bases not matched to a gene: 7. The CDR3 has 15 residues. The CDR3 loop reads CASSYAWTGGTEAFF. The CDR3 DNA is TGTGCCAGCAGTTACGCCTGGACAGGTGGCACTGAAGCTTTCTTT.